This TCR beta chain was profiled in a study of CD4 T cells in relation to SARS-CoV-2 and coronaviruses. Study-level background: ViraFEST: roughly 10-day antigen culture of PBMCs, then TCR beta CDR3 sequencing.

Overall study findings and caveats: This crossreactivity analysis covered spike protein alone, no other viral proteins.

Unexposed donor CD4+ T cells date from about 2010-2019, before the COVID-19 pandemic. After roughly 9 days of culture, CD4+ T cells were isolated. Repertoires were generated with immunoSEQ multiplex PCR, while TCRdb's copy carries only in-frame clones and drops some. The repertoire holds 15,000 to 20,000 clones, with about 80% as singletons. A word on this clone: As yet, its antigen is unknown.

The specimen sequenced was CD4+ T cells from PBMCs, cultured in vitro. This receptor was obtained from a human donor in good health.

CDR3 loop: CASSLDYQETQYF. CDR3 DNA sequence: TGTGCCAGCAGCCTAGACTACCAAGAGACCCAGTACTTC. The V gene is TRBV7-3, the J gene TRBJ2-5; D not certain. Germline V gives CDR1 SGHTA, CDR2 FQGTGA. The CDR3 runs to 13 residues. V lost 5 bases, J lost 0 bases, and 7 bases lay in between.